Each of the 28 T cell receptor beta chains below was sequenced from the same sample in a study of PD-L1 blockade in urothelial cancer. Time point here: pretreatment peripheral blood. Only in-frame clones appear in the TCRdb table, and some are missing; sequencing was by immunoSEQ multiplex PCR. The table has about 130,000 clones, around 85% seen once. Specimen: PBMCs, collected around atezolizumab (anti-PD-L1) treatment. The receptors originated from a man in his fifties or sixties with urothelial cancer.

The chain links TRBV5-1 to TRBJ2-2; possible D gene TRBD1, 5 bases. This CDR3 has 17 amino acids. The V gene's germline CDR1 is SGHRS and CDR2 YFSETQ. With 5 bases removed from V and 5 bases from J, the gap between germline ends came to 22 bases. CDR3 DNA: TGCGCCAGCAGTTCCCAACCAAGGGGCCTGGGAACCGGGGAGCTGTTTTTT. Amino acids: CASSSQPRGLGTGELFF. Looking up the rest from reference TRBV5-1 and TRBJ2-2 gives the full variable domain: KAGVTQTPRYLIKTRGQQVTLSCSPISGHRSVSWYQQTPGQGLQFLFEYFSETQRNKGNFPGRFSGRQFSNSRSEMNVSTLELGDSALYLCASSSQPRGLGTGELFFGEGSRLTVL.

Here the CDR3 DNA reads TGTGCCAGGCCGGTGGATGGAGGCTACGAGCAGTACTTC. Translating gives CARPVDGGYEQYF. The rearrangement uses TRBV27 and TRBJ2-7; possible D gene TRBD2, 5 bases. Germline V gene lookup returns CDR1 MNHEY and CDR2 SMNVEV (reference sequence). Trimming stripped 9 bases from V and 3 bases from J, with 15 bases between. This CDR3 has 13 residues.

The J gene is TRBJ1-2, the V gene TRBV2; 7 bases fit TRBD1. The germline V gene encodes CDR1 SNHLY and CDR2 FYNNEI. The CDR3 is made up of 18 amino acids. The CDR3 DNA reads TGTGTATGGCCAGCAGTGAAAAGGGGACAGAGTTCTAACTATGGCTACACCTTC. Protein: CVWPAVKRGQSSNYGYTF.

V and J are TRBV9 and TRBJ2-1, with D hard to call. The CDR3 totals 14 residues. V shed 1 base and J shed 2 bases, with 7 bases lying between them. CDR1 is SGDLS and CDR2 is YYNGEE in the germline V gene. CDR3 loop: CASSVSSAYNEQFF. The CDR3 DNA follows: TGTGCCAGCAGCGTAAGCAGCGCCTACAATGAGCAGTTCTTC. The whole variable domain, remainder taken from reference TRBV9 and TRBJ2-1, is DSGVTQTPKHLITATGQRVTLRCSPRSGDLSVYWYQQSLDQGLQFLIQYYNGEERAKGNILERFSAQQFPDLHSELNLSSLELGDSALYFCASSVSSAYNEQFFGPGTRLTVL.

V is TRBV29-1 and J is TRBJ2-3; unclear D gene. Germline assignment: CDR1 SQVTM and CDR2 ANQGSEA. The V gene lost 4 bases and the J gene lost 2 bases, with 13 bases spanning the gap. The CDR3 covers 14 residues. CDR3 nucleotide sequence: TGCAGCGTTGCATTTGGAGACCTCACAGATACGCAGTATTTT. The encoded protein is CSVAFGDLTDTQYF.

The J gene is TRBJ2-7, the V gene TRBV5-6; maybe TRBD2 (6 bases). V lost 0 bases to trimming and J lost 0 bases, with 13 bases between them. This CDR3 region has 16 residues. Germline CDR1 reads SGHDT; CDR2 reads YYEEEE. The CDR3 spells CASSLAGRGPSYEQYF. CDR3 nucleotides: TGTGCCAGCAGCTTGGCCGGGCGGGGCCCCTCCTACGAGCAGTACTTC.

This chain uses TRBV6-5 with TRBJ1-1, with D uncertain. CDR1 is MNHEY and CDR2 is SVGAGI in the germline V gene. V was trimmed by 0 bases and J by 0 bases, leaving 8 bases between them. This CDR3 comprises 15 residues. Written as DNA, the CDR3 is TGTGCCAGCAGTTACTCGGAGACGGTGAACACTGAAGCTTTCTTT. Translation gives CASSYSETVNTEAFF.

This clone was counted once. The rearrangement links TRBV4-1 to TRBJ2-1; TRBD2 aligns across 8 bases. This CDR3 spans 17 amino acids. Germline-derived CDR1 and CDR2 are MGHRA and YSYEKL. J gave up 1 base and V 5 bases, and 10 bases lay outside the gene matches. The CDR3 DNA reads TGCGCCAGCAGCGAGCCGTCGGGACTAGGTTCCTACAATGAGCAGTTCTTC. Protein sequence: CASSEPSGLGSYNEQFF.

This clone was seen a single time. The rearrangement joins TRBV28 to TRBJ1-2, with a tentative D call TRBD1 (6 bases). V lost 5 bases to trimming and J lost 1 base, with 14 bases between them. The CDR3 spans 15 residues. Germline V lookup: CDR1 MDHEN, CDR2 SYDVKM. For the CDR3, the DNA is TGTGCCAGCAGTAACGACAGGTCACATAACTATGGCTACACCTTC. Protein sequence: CASSNDRSHNYGYTF.

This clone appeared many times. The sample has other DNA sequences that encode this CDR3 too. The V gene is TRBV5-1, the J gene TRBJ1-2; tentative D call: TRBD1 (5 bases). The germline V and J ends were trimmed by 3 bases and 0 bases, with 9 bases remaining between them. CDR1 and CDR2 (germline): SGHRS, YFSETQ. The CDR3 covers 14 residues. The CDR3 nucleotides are TGCGCCAGCAGCTCCGGGGGGGCTAACTATGGCTACACCTTC. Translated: CASSSGGANYGYTF. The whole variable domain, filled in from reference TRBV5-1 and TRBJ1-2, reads KAGVTQTPRYLIKTRGQQVTLSCSPISGHRSVSWYQQTPGQGLQFLFEYFSETQRNKGNFPGRFSGRQFSNSRSEMNVSTLELGDSALYLCASSSGGANYGYTFGSGTRLTVV.

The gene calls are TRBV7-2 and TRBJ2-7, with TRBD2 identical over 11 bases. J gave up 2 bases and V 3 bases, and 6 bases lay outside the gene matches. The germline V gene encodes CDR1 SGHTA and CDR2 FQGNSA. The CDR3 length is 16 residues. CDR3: CASSFTGTSGPYEQYF. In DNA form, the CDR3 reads TGTGCCAGCAGCTTCACTGGGACTAGCGGTCCCTACGAGCAGTACTTC.

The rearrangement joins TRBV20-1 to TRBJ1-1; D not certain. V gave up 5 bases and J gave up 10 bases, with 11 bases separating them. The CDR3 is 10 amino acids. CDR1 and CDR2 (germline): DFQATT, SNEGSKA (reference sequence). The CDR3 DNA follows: TGCAGTGCTTTAACTGGTGTAGCTTTCTTT. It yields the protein CSALTGVAFF.

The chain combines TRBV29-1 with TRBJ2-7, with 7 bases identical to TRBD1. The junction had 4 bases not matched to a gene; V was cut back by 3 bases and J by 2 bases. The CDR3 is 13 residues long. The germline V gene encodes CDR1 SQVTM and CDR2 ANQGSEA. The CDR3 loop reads CSVEDRNPYEQYF. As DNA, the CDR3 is TGCAGCGTTGAGGACAGGAACCCCTACGAGCAGTACTTC.

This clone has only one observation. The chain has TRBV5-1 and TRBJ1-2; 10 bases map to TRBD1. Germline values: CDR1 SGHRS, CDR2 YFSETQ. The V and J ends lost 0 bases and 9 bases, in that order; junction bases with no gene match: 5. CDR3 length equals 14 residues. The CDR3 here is CASSLGGTGASYTF. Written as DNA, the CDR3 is TGCGCCAGCAGCTTGGGGGGGACAGGGGCGAGCTACACCTTC.

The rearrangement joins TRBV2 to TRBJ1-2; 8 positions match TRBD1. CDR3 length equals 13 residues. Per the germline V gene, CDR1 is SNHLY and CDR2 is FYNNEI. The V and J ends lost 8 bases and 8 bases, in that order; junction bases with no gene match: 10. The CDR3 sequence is CASDRGMGGGYTF. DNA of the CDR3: TGTGCCAGCGACAGGGGAATGGGTGGAGGCTACACCTTC. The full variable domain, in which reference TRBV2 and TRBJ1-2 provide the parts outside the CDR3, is EPEVTQTPSHQVTQMGQEVILRCVPISNHLYFYWYRQILGQKVEFLVSFYNNEISEKSEIFDDQFSVERPDGSNFTLKIRSTKLEDSAMYFCASDRGMGGGYTFGSGTRLTVV.

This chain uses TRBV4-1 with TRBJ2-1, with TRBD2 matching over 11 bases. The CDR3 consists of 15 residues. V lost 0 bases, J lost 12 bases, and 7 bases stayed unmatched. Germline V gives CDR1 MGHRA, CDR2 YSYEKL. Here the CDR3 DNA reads TGCGCCAGCAGCCAAGATCCCGCTAGCGGGAGGCGGCAGTTCTTC. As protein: CASSQDPASGRRQFF.

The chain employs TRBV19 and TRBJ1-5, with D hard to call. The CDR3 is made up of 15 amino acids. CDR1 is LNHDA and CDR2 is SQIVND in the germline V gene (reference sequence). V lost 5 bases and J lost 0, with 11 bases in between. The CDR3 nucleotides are TGTGCCAGTAGTGAAGTAGCCTATAGCAATCAGCCCCAGCATTTT. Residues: CASSEVAYSNQPQHF.

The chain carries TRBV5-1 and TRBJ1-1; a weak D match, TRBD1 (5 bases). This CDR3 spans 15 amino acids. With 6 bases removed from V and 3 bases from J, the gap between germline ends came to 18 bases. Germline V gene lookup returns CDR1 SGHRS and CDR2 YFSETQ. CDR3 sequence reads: CASKYQGGGDTEAFF. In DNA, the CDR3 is TGCGCCAGCAAGTATCAAGGCGGGGGAGACACTGAAGCTTTCTTT.

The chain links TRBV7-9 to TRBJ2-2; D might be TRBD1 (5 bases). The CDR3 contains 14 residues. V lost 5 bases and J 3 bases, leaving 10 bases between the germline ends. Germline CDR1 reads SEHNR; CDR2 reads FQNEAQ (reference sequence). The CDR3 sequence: CASSPLGDTGELFF. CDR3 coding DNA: TGTGCCAGCAGCCCCCTAGGGGACACCGGGGAGCTGTTTTTT.

The DNA of the CDR3 is TGTGCCAGCAGCGAAGCGACAGGGGGCGGGAGCTCCTACGAGCAGTACTTC. Translated, it gives CASSEATGGGSSYEQYF. This chain links TRBV13 with TRBJ2-7, with 10 bases matching TRBD1. J was trimmed by 0 bases and V by 5 bases; bases with no gene match: 10. This CDR3 has 17 residues. The germline V gene encodes CDR1 PRHDT and CDR2 FYEKMQ (reference sequence).

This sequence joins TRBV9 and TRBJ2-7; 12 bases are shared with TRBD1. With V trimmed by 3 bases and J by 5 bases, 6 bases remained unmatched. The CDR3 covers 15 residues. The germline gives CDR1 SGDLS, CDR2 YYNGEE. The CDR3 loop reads CASSALGTGGNEQYF. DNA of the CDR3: TGTGCCAGCAGCGCCCTCGGGACAGGGGGCAACGAGCAGTACTTC.

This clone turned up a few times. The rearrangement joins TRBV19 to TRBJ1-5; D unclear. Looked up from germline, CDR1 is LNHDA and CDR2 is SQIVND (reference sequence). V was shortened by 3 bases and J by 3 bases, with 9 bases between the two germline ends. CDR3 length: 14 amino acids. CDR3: CASSIARINQPQHF. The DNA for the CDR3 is TGTGCCAGTAGTATCGCCAGAATCAATCAGCCCCAGCATTTT.

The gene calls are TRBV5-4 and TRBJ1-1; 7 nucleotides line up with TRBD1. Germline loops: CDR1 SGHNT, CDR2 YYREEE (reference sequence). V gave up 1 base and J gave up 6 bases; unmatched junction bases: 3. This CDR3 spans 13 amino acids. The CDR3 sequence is CASSLTGEPEAFF. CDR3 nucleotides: TGTGCCAGCAGCTTGACAGGGGAACCTGAAGCTTTCTTT.

CDR3 nucleotide sequence: TGTGCCAGCAGCTCACCAGGGCTGGGAGGAAACACCATATATTTT. It yields the protein CASSSPGLGGNTIYF. This chain links TRBV7-9 with TRBJ1-3; the D gene is possibly TRBD1 (5 bases). Germline V gene data show CDR1 as SEHNR and CDR2 as FQNEAQ (reference sequence). The V and J ends lost 4 bases and 4 bases respectively, with 14 bases between them. The CDR3 is 15 residues long.

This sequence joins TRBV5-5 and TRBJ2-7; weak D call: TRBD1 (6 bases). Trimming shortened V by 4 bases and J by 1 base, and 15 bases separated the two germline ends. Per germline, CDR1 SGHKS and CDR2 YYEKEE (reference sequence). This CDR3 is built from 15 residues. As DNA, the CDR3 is TGTGCCAGCAGCCAGCCCACAGGGTATTCCTACGAGCAGTACTTC. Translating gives CASSQPTGYSYEQYF.

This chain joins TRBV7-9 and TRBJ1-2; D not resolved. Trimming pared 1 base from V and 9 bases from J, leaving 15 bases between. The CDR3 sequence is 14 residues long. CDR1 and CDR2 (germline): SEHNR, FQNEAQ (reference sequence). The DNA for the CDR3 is TGTGCCAGCAGCTTAGGCCCCCAGGCCTTCAGCTACACCTTC. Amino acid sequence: CASSLGPQAFSYTF.

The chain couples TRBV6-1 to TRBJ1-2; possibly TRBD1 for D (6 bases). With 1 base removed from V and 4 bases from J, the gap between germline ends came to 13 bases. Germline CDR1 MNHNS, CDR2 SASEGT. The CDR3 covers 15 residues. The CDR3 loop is CASSEDTGFGYGYTF. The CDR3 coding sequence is TGTGCCAGCAGTGAAGACACAGGGTTCGGCTATGGCTACACCTTC.

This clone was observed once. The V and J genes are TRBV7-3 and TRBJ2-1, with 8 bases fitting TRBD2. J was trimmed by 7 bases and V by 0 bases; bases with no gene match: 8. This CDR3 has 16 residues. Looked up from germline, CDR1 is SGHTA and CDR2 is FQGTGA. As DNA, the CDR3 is TGTGCCAGCAGCTTAACTGTCCCGGGACTAGAGAATGAGCAGTTCTTC. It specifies CASSLTVPGLENEQFF.